Many counts were recorded for the clone carrying this TCR beta chain. This sample stems from a study of identical twins. This CDR3 comprises 15 residues. Trimming left V 5 bases short and J 6 bases short, with 18 bases between. TCRdb used MiXCR to reprocess the 5' RACE reads, holding one entry per CDR3 protein. This sample has hundreds of thousands of distinct CDR3 sequences, with 6% to 8% found just once. These records were also assigned to another study, of yellow fever vaccine responses in identical twins.

What was sequenced was CD8+ T cells sorted from blood. The rearrangement links TRBV12-3 or TRBV12-4 to TRBJ2-3, with D perhaps assigned TRBD1 or TRBD2 (5 bases each). This receptor was identified in a woman aged 18-29 years in good health. CDR3 residues: CASSPGTVFRDTQYF. In nucleotides, the CDR3 is TGTGCCAGCAGTCCCGGGACGGTCTTTAGGGATACGCAGTATTTT.